What follows are 8 T cell receptor beta chains derived from one specimen sequenced in a study of cytomegalovirus exposure and HLA in healthy donors. The PCR used 60 Vbeta and 13 Jbeta primers. Data came from immunoSEQ multiplex PCR; TCRdb stores just in-frame clones and leaves some out. The sample consists of 150,000 to 200,000 clones, about four fifths of them appearing once. Sequencing was performed on PBMCs. The receptors were sampled from a man aged 18 to 35 in good health and CMV-seronegative.

This CDR3 is CASSMDRGHEQYF. For the CDR3, the DNA is TGTGCCAGTAGTATGGACAGGGGGCACGAGCAGTACTTC. The V gene is TRBV19, the J gene TRBJ2-7, with 11 bases lining up with TRBD1. The length of the CDR3 is 13 residues. From germline, CDR1 is LNHDA and CDR2 SQIVND (reference sequence). The V segment lost 3 bases and the J segment 5 bases; nucleotides outside the gene matches: 0.

This clone is a singleton in its sample. This chain connects TRBV11-1 to TRBJ2-7, with D perhaps TRBD1 (6 bases). V was clipped by 5 bases and J by 6 bases, with 20 bases between them. The V gene's germline CDR1 is SGHAT and CDR2 FQDESV (reference sequence). The CDR3 runs 15 residues. The CDR3 DNA is TGTGCCAGCAGCCTGCAAACAGGGTACTCCAGCGAGCAGTACTTC. It translates to CASSLQTGYSSEQYF.

The chain is built from TRBV25-1 and TRBJ2-5; 7 bases line up with TRBD2. The CDR3 runs 15 residues. The junction had 10 bases not matched to a gene; V was cut back by 5 bases and J by 4 bases. Germline V gene data show CDR1 as MGHDK and CDR2 as SYGVNS. The chain's CDR3 is CASSPGRVTGETQYF. For the CDR3, the DNA is TGTGCCAGCAGTCCGGGGAGGGTTACGGGAGAGACCCAGTACTTC.

The chain links TRBV28 to TRBJ1-6; TRBD1 agrees at 8 bases. Trimming removed 7 bases from V and 9 bases from J; junction bases left unmatched: 8. The germline V gene has CDR1 MDHEN and CDR2 SYDVKM. The CDR3 has 14 residues. The CDR3 spells CASIPGQAPSPLHF. The DNA for the CDR3 is TGTGCCAGCATACCGGGACAGGCACCTTCACCCCTCCACTTT.

The chain employs TRBV9 and TRBJ2-1, with TRBD1 matching 7 bases. V gave up 4 bases and J gave up 6 bases; unmatched junction bases: 10. CDR1 is SGDLS and CDR2 is YYNGEE in the germline V gene. CDR3 length: 15 amino acids. This CDR3 is CASSPVTGSPNEQFF. The CDR3 DNA reads TGTGCCAGCAGCCCCGTGACAGGGAGCCCCAATGAGCAGTTCTTC.

This clone was counted between two and nine times. The chain couples TRBV7-9 to TRBJ1-1, with 8 positions matching TRBD1. After removal of 2 bases from V and 1 base from J, the junction contained 0 bases not matched to a gene. Germline V lookup: CDR1 SEHNR, CDR2 FQNEAQ (reference sequence). The length of the CDR3 is 14 residues. CDR3 DNA: TGTGCCAGCAGCTTACAGGGGGCGAACACTGAAGCTTTCTTT. Residues: CASSLQGANTEAFF.

The chain has TRBV6-1 and TRBJ2-5; perhaps TRBD2 as D (6 bases). V lost 2 bases to trimming and J lost 5 bases, with 6 bases between them. The CDR3 contains 12 residues. Germline loops: CDR1 MNHNS, CDR2 SASEGT. CDR3 sequence (DNA): TGTGCCAGCAGTGAACGGGGGGAGACCCAGTACTTC. Protein: CASSERGETQYF.

This clone occurred once. V is TRBV5-8 and J is TRBJ2-3; D might be TRBD2 (6 bases). Germline V gene sequence: CDR1 SGHTS, CDR2 YDEGEE. This CDR3 contains 17 residues. Trimming took 2 bases from V and 2 from J, leaving 18 bases between them. CDR3 sequence (DNA): TGTGCCAGCAGCTTACCACAACCGGGAGCCCTCACAGATACGCAGTATTTT. Protein: CASSLPQPGALTDTQYF.